This T cell receptor beta chain stems from a study of CD8+CD57+ T cells in acquired aplastic anemia. CDR1 and CDR2 (germline): SGHRS, YFSETQ. This CDR3 is built from 15 residues. V was trimmed by 5 bases and J by 11 bases, leaving 24 bases between them. Study-level points and caveats: Between the patient and control groups, CD8+ Simpson's diversity did not differ significantly.

Genomic DNA acted as the template from which TCR beta VDJ combination and CDR3 sequence profiling were carried out. TCRdb fed the reads into MiXCR, producing one record per CDR3 protein. The data contain some 170,000 distinct CDR3 sequences, 55% to 65% of them seen just once; the ten biggest clones take up approximately 42%. Previously, flow cytometry had revealed CD8+CD57+ cell expansion in the patients chosen for sequencing. Patients, without exception, had severe acquired aplastic anemia. On this clonotype itself: The antigen is unknown.

This receptor was taken from a human donor with aplastic anemia. The chain employs TRBV5-1 and TRBJ2-3; maybe TRBD2 (6 bases). Sample: sorted CD4+, CD8+, or CD8+CD57+ T cells (not recorded which) from PBMCs. For the CDR3, the DNA is TGCGCCAGCAGTTACACCGGGAGTAACTTTGGGGAGCAGTATTTT. This gives the protein CASSYTGSNFGEQYF.